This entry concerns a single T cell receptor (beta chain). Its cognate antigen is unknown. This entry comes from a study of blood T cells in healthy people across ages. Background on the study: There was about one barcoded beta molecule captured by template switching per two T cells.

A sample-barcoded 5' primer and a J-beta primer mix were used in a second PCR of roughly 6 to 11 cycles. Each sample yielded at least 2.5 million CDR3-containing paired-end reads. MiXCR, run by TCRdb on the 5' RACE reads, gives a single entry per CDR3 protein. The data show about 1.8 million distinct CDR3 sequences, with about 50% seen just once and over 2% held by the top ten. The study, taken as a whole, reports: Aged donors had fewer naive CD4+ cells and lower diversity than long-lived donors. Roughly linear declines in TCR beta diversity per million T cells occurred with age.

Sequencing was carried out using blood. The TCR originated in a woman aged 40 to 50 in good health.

The CDR3 region is CASRRGDWGDRQETQYF. CDR3 DNA: TGCGCCAGCAGGAGGGGCGATTGGGGGGACAGACAAGAGACCCAGTACTTC. The chain links TRBV5-1 to TRBJ2-5; tentative D call: TRBD1 (7 bases). CDR3 length: 17 amino acids. Trimming stripped 5 bases from V and 2 bases from J, with 22 bases between. Per the germline V gene, CDR1 is SGHRS and CDR2 is YFSETQ.